The 16 T cell receptor beta chains below all came from one sample that was sequenced in a study of shared clonotypes between healthy human individuals. Assay used: immunoSEQ multiplex PCR; TCRdb lists only in-frame clones, some missing. The table shows some 2,500,000 clones, with about nine tenths occurring only once. The sequencing sample was made of naive CD4+ T cells from PBMCs. Subset here: CD45RA+ positively selected. The source is a man between 18 and 29 years old in good health. Some clones in this sample may be carry-over from other donors' samples.

The J gene is TRBJ2-7, the V gene TRBV7-9; D may be TRBD1 (6 bases). The V end lost 1 base, the J end lost 2 bases, and 18 bases lay between the germline ends. CDR1 is SEHNR and CDR2 is FQNEAQ in the germline V gene (reference sequence). This CDR3 contains 17 residues. CDR3 nucleotides: TGTGCCAGCAGCTTAGTAGGGGGTTCGAGCCGCACCTACGAGCAGTACTTC. This gives the protein CASSLVGGSSRTYEQYF.

The chain combines TRBV27 with TRBJ2-5, with TRBD2 matching 7 bases. Trimming took 1 base from V and 5 from J; bases not matched to a gene: 10. Germline assignment: CDR1 MNHEY and CDR2 SMNVEV (reference sequence). The CDR3 totals 16 residues. CDR3 amino acids: CASSLYGRISGETQYF. In DNA form, the CDR3 reads TGTGCCAGCAGTTTATACGGGAGGATCTCCGGGGAGACCCAGTACTTC.

The chain carries TRBV18 and TRBJ2-5; 13 positions match TRBD2. Trimming removed 6 bases from V and 3 bases from J; junction bases left unmatched: 4. CDR1 and CDR2 (germline): KGHSH, LQKENI. The CDR3 is made up of 15 amino acids. The CDR3 loop reads CASSRGTSGEETQYF. For the CDR3, the DNA is TGTGCCAGCTCCCGAGGGACTAGCGGGGAAGAGACCCAGTACTTC.

In regard to this clone: Other DNA sequences of this sample code for an identical CDR3. This chain connects TRBV4-3 to TRBJ1-1, with TRBD1 matching 9 bases. Losses at the gene ends were 4 bases for V and 0 bases for J; bases not matched to a gene: 3. The CDR3 has 15 residues. Per germline, CDR1 LGHNA and CDR2 YSLEER. CDR3 amino acids: CASSRGQGLNTEAFF. The CDR3 bases are TGCGCCAGCAGCCGAGGACAGGGGTTGAACACTGAAGCTTTCTTT.

With respect to this clone: This sample includes further DNA sequences coding for the same CDR3. CDR3 nucleotide sequence: TGTGCCAGCAGTTTTTCGCGCGGACAAGAGACCCAGTACTTC. It is translated as CASSFSRGQETQYF. This chain links TRBV28 with TRBJ2-5; unclear D gene. The germline V gene has CDR1 MDHEN and CDR2 SYDVKM. The CDR3 covers 14 residues. V lost 3 bases and J 2 bases, leaving 10 bases between the germline ends.

The genes are TRBV7-9 and TRBJ2-3; 11 bases fit TRBD2. Per the germline V gene, CDR1 is SEHNR and CDR2 is FQNEAQ (reference sequence). The junction had 1 base not matched to a gene; V was cut back by 0 bases and J by 2 bases. This CDR3 is built from 16 residues. CDR3 coding DNA: TGTGCCAGCAGCTTAGCACTAGCGGGAGCCACAGATACGCAGTATTTT. This gives the protein CASSLALAGATDTQYF.

J is TRBJ2-1 and V is TRBV28; D remains ambiguous. CDR1 is MDHEN and CDR2 is SYDVKM in the germline V gene. This CDR3 is built from 11 residues. V dropped 6 bases and J dropped 11 bases, with 11 bases sitting between them. The CDR3 loop is CASRTDTQQFF. CDR3 nucleotide sequence: TGTGCCAGCAGGACTGACACCCAGCAGTTCTTC.

The V and J genes are TRBV2 and TRBJ2-5, with 7 bases aligning to TRBD1. The J segment lost 0 bases and the V segment lost 5 bases, leaving 6 bases of the junction unmatched. Germline CDR1 and CDR2: SNHLY and FYNNEI. This CDR3 is 15 amino acids long. CDR3 bases: TGTGCCAGCAGTCGACAGGGAACCCACCAAGAGACCCAGTACTTC. Its protein product is CASSRQGTHQETQYF.

The rearrangement uses TRBV9 and TRBJ2-7; 8 bases agree with TRBD2. The CDR3 sequence is 15 residues long. Germline CDR1 and CDR2: SGDLS and YYNGEE. V lost 0 bases to trimming and J lost 2 bases; unmatched junction nucleotides: 4. In nucleotides, the CDR3 is TGTGCCAGCAGCGTAGACGAGCGGGGGACCTACGAGCAGTACTTC. Amino acid sequence: CASSVDERGTYEQYF.

The rearrangement uses TRBV5-1 and TRBJ2-7; 12 nucleotides align to TRBD2. The CDR3 is 15 amino acids. The V segment lost 4 bases and the J segment 4 bases; nucleotides outside the gene matches: 6. Germline CDR1 is SGHRS and CDR2 is YFSETQ. CDR3 bases: TGCGCCAGCAGCCGACTAGCGGGAGCTTTATACGAGCAGTACTTC. This encodes CASSRLAGALYEQYF.

The chain links TRBV5-1 to TRBJ2-5; 9 bases fit TRBD1. Germline V gene sequence: CDR1 SGHRS, CDR2 YFSETQ. The CDR3 runs 14 residues. Trimming removed 2 bases from V and 4 bases from J; junction bases left unmatched: 3. CDR3 in DNA: TGCGCCAGCAGCTTTCAGACAGGGGGAGAGACCCAGTACTTC. This encodes CASSFQTGGETQYF. Drawing the rest from reference TRBV5-1 and TRBJ2-5, the complete variable domain is KAGVTQTPRYLIKTRGQQVTLSCSPISGHRSVSWYQQTPGQGLQFLFEYFSETQRNKGNFPGRFSGRQFSNSRSEMNVSTLELGDSALYLCASSFQTGGETQYFGPGTRLLVL.

This clone was detected once. V gene TRBV5-4 combines with J gene TRBJ2-5; 8 nucleotides line up with TRBD2. From germline, CDR1 is SGHNT and CDR2 YYREEE (reference sequence). V trimming: 0 bases; J trimming: 5 bases; junction bases outside the gene matches: 6. This CDR3 spans 15 amino acids. This CDR3 reads CASSLASAGAETQYF. The DNA for the CDR3 is TGTGCCAGCAGCTTGGCCTCAGCGGGGGCGGAGACCCAGTACTTC.

Only one count was recorded for this clone. The chain carries TRBV2 and TRBJ1-1; TRBD1 might be the D (5 bases). This CDR3 has 12 residues. The V gene lost 7 bases and the J gene lost 4 bases, with 10 bases spanning the gap. Germline CDR1 reads SNHLY; CDR2 reads FYNNEI. The DNA for the CDR3 is TGTGCCAGCACCCTGGGGCGCACTGAAGCTTTCTTT. Protein sequence: CASTLGRTEAFF. Combining the CDR3 with reference TRBV2 and TRBJ1-1 gives the whole variable domain EPEVTQTPSHQVTQMGQEVILRCVPISNHLYFYWYRQILGQKVEFLVSFYNNEISEKSEIFDDQFSVERPDGSNFTLKIRSTKLEDSAMYFCASTLGRTEAFFGQGTRLTVV.

The V and J genes are TRBV5-6 and TRBJ2-7; 9 bases are shared with TRBD1. J was trimmed by 6 bases and V by 3 bases; bases with no gene match: 1. The CDR3 has 12 residues. Germline V gene data show CDR1 as SGHDT and CDR2 as YYEEEE. The CDR3 region has the DNA TGTGCCAGCAGCTCGACAGGGGGCGAGCAGTACTTC. This gives the protein CASSSTGGEQYF.

The CDR3 coding sequence is TGCGCCAGCAGCCCCCCGACAGGGCATTACAATGAGCAGTTCTTC. This translates into CASSPPTGHYNEQFF. This chain joins TRBV5-1 and TRBJ2-1, with 7 bases aligning to TRBD1. The V and J ends lost 4 bases and 4 bases, in that order; junction bases with no gene match: 8. Germline-derived CDR1 and CDR2 are SGHRS and YFSETQ. This CDR3 region has 15 residues.

The chain couples TRBV5-1 to TRBJ1-3; no clear D. V was pared by 1 base and J by 0 bases, with 11 bases between. Germline lookup yields CDR1 SGHRS and CDR2 YFSETQ. The CDR3 runs 16 residues. CDR3: CASSLPGTSSGNTIYF. The CDR3 region has the DNA TGCGCCAGCAGCTTGCCGGGCACCTCCTCTGGAAACACCATATATTTT.